Following are 24 T cell receptor beta chains from one sample sequenced in a study of control samples from healthy donors and cancer patients (dated by TCRdb to 2018 to 2021). Preparation of the library involved the immunoSEQ multiplex PCR assay. TCRdb took over this immuneACCESS table, retaining in-frame rearrangements with V and J assigned. Such tables are incomplete; in checked studies, under half of the missing clones stem from an unresolved V gene, and the remainder is unexplained. This sample gives tens of thousands of clones in total; approximately 93% of them show up just once. The ten largest make up around 1.3% of the sample. Material for sequencing was PBMCs. The receptor source for this set is a woman aged 35 to 49 with lung cancer.

The rearrangement links TRBV5-1 to TRBJ1-1; 9 bases line up with TRBD1. This CDR3 is 18 amino acids long. The ends lost 0 bases at V and 1 base at J; junction bases unmatched: 10. Per the germline V gene, CDR1 is SGHRS and CDR2 is YFSETQ. For the CDR3, the DNA is TGCGCCAGCAGCTTGGGGGGACAGGGTAGGTTTCCGAACACTGAAGCTTTCTTT. Its protein product is CASSLGGQGRFPNTEAFF.

The V call is TRBV9, the J call TRBJ2-6, with a possible D match to TRBD2 (6 bases). Germline loops: CDR1 SGDLS, CDR2 YYNGEE. CDR3 length equals 18 residues. Between the trimmed V and J ends, which lost 3 bases and 0 bases, there was a span of 16 bases. The CDR3: CASSAGVLATSGANVLTF. In nucleotides, the CDR3 is TGTGCCAGCAGCGCGGGAGTCTTAGCAACCTCTGGGGCCAACGTCCTGACTTTC.

CDR3 sequence (DNA): TGCGCCAGCAGCTTGGGCAGGGGCACAGATACGCAGTATTTT. Translating it yields CASSLGRGTDTQYF. The V and J genes are TRBV5-1 and TRBJ2-3; a possible D gene is TRBD1 (5 bases). Germline V lookup: CDR1 SGHRS, CDR2 YFSETQ. The V and J ends lost 0 bases and 1 base respectively, with 6 bases between them. CDR3 length: 14 residues.

The chain has TRBV5-1 and TRBJ1-2; a possible D gene is TRBD1 (5 bases). CDR1 is SGHRS and CDR2 is YFSETQ in the germline V gene. V shed 1 base and J shed 6 bases, with 13 bases lying between them. CDR3 size: 14 residues. CDR3 in amino acids: CASSLLQVPDGYTF. The CDR3 DNA reads as TGCGCCAGCAGCTTGTTACAGGTACCGGATGGCTACACCTTC.

V is TRBV13 and J is TRBJ1-5, with D unclear. Trimming pared 4 bases from V and 4 bases from J, leaving 14 bases between. Germline assignment: CDR1 PRHDT and CDR2 FYEKMQ (reference sequence). The CDR3 spans 15 residues. The CDR3 region is CASSSSGLGNQPQHF. The CDR3 region has the DNA TGTGCCAGCAGCTCCTCGGGATTGGGAAATCAGCCCCAGCATTTT.

The rearrangement uses TRBV3-1 (or the pseudogene TRBV3-2) and TRBJ1-2; no reliable D call. The CDR3 sequence is 14 residues long. V gave up 3 bases and J gave up 8 bases, with 16 bases separating them. Germline V gene data show CDR1 as LGHDT and CDR2 as YNNKEL (reference sequence). The CDR3 DNA reads TGTGCCAGCAGCCACAGACGGTCCCTAGGCGGCTACACCTTC. Protein product: CASSHRRSLGGYTF.

As DNA, the CDR3 is TGTGCCAGCAGCGTTGGGGACAGGGGTGGGGAGACCCAGTACTTC. Its protein product is CASSVGDRGGETQYF. The chain has TRBV9 and TRBJ2-5; TRBD1 agrees at 10 bases. Unmatched junction bases numbered 6, after V lost 2 bases and J lost 5 bases. Germline V gives CDR1 SGDLS, CDR2 YYNGEE. The CDR3 consists of 15 residues.

The chain employs TRBV5-1 and TRBJ1-1, with D tentatively TRBD1 (6 bases). Trimming removed 4 bases at V and 5 bases at J, with 18 bases between. Per germline, CDR1 SGHRS and CDR2 YFSETQ. This CDR3 region has 15 residues. The CDR3 here is CASSPPRGAGTEAFF. CDR3 DNA sequence: TGCGCCAGCAGCCCCCCTAGGGGGGCGGGAACTGAAGCTTTCTTT. Full variable domain (remainder filled in from reference TRBV5-1 and TRBJ1-1): KAGVTQTPRYLIKTRGQQVTLSCSPISGHRSVSWYQQTPGQGLQFLFEYFSETQRNKGNFPGRFSGRQFSNSRSEMNVSTLELGDSALYLCASSPPRGAGTEAFFGQGTRLTVV.

This rearrangement joins TRBV10-3 to TRBJ1-2; D gene unclear. The CDR3 has 17 amino acids. CDR1 and CDR2 from the germline V gene are ENHRY and SYGVKD. Trimming left V 2 bases short and J 8 bases short, with 24 bases between. In nucleotides, the CDR3 is TGTGCCATCAGTGAGCCGAGTAGGGCGGGAAATCATTCAGGCTACACCTTC. Its translation: CAISEPSRAGNHSGYTF.

The genes are TRBV19 and TRBJ2-1; 14 positions match TRBD2. The CDR3 runs to 18 residues. Germline V gene data show CDR1 as LNHDA and CDR2 as SQIVND (reference sequence). V lost 6 bases to trimming and J lost 0 bases; unmatched junction nucleotides: 7. CDR3 nucleotides: TGTGCCAGTAGGCCGGGACTAGCGGGGGTGAGCTCCTACAATGAGCAGTTCTTC. Protein: CASRPGLAGVSSYNEQFF.

V gene TRBV4-1 combines with J gene TRBJ2-7, with 10 positions matching TRBD1. The germline gives CDR1 MGHRA, CDR2 YSYEKL. The CDR3 totals 15 residues. V shed 2 bases and J 2 bases; nucleotides not matched to a gene: 3. The CDR3 DNA sequence: TGCGCCAGCAGCCAAACAGGACAGGGGGCCTACGAGCAGTACTTC. Translating it yields CASSQTGQGAYEQYF.

V gene TRBV24-1 combines with J gene TRBJ2-2; no definite D call. Trimming left V 4 bases short and J 8 bases short, with 10 bases between. Looked up from germline, CDR1 is KGHDR and CDR2 is SFDVKD. The CDR3 length is 13 residues. The CDR3 nucleotides read TGTGCCACCAGTGACCCAGCTCTGGGGGAGCTGTTTTTT. Translation gives CATSDPALGELFF.

The chain combines TRBV5-4 with TRBJ1-6; tentative D call: TRBD1 (6 bases). This CDR3 has 15 amino acids. Germline CDR1 and CDR2: SGHNT and YYREEE (reference sequence). Trimming took off 4 bases at V and 5 bases at J, with 13 bases between the two ends. In DNA, the CDR3 is TGTGCCAGCAGCCAAGGACAGCAGAATAATTCACCCCTCCACTTT. Translated, it gives CASSQGQQNNSPLHF.

This sequence joins TRBV30 and TRBJ1-2, with D hard to call. Trimming cost V 8 bases and J 3 bases, with 4 bases left between them. Germline values: CDR1 GTSNPN, CDR2 SVGIG (reference sequence). The CDR3 contains 9 residues. This CDR3 reads CAGHYGYTF. As DNA, the CDR3 is TGTGCCGGGCACTATGGCTACACCTTC.

The chain combines TRBV3-1 (or the pseudogene TRBV3-2) with TRBJ2-7; D is uncertain. From germline, CDR1 is LGHDT and CDR2 YNNKEL (reference sequence). Trimming took 0 bases from V and 6 from J, leaving 15 bases between them. This CDR3 has 15 residues. The CDR3 spells CASSQEFSSIGEQYF. The DNA for the CDR3 is TGTGCCAGCAGCCAAGAGTTTTCTAGTATCGGCGAGCAGTACTTC.

CDR3 nucleotide sequence: TGTGCCAGCAGCTTAGATTTCAGGGGTCGGTACGGGGAGCTGTTTTTT. Translated: CASSLDFRGRYGELFF. V gene TRBV11-3 combines with J gene TRBJ2-2, with a possible D match to TRBD1 (6 bases). With 0 bases removed from V and 7 bases from J, the gap between germline ends came to 15 bases. Germline loops: CDR1 SGHNT, CDR2 YENEEA. This CDR3 has 16 residues.

This rearrangement joins TRBV10-3 to TRBJ1-5, with D unresolved. Germline V gene lookup returns CDR1 ENHRY and CDR2 SYGVKD. This CDR3 contains 14 residues. Trimming shortened V by 3 bases and J by 2 bases, and 8 bases separated the two germline ends. CDR3 region: CAISELLGNQPQHF. The CDR3 coding sequence is TGTGCCATCAGTGAATTGTTAGGCAATCAGCCCCAGCATTTT.

V gene TRBV5-6 combines with J gene TRBJ2-2, with D uncertain. V was shortened by 4 bases and J by 6 bases, with 22 bases between the two germline ends. CDR3 size: 17 residues. CDR1 is SGHDT, CDR2 YYEEEE, per germline. The CDR3 region has the DNA TGTGCCAGCAGCCTGGGGTGGCTGAATAATATGGCCGGGGAGCTGTTTTTT. Translated, it gives CASSLGWLNNMAGELFF.

The chain carries TRBV18 and TRBJ2-2, with 8 bases identical to TRBD1. The CDR3 consists of 16 residues. Germline CDR1 and CDR2: KGHSH and LQKENI. J was trimmed by 3 bases and V by 3 bases; bases with no gene match: 6. This CDR3 reads CASSPRTGWDTGELFF. For the CDR3, the DNA is TGTGCCAGCTCACCCCGGACAGGGTGGGACACCGGGGAGCTGTTTTTT.

The chain joins TRBV11-2 to TRBJ1-5; D is unclear. Trimming stripped 2 bases from V and 4 bases from J, with 15 bases between. Germline CDR1 SGHAT, CDR2 FQNNGV. This CDR3 region has 16 residues. CDR3 loop: CASSLYSGKGNQPQHF. The DNA for the CDR3 is TGTGCCAGCAGCTTATATTCTGGGAAAGGTAATCAGCCCCAGCATTTT.

The chain employs TRBV30 and TRBJ1-2; 7 bases fit TRBD1. V lost 3 bases and J lost 3; bases outside the gene matches: 7. The CDR3 is 14 residues long. Germline CDR1 is GTSNPN and CDR2 is SVGIG (reference sequence). The CDR3 DNA is TGTGCCTGGAGGCGGACAGGAGACGACTATGGCTACACCTTC. Its protein product is CAWRRTGDDYGYTF.

The V and J genes are TRBV30 and TRBJ2-5, with 10 positions matching TRBD1. The germline gives CDR1 GTSNPN, CDR2 SVGIG (reference sequence). V dropped 2 bases and J dropped 2; count of bases not matched to a gene: 8. This CDR3 comprises 16 residues. The CDR3 DNA follows: TGTGCCTGGAGTAGGGGGACAGGGGCTATACAAGAGACCCAGTACTTC. Translation: CAWSRGTGAIQETQYF.

This clone was recorded only once. This rearrangement joins TRBV20-1 to TRBJ2-5; TRBD2 might be the D (7 bases). V lost 3 bases and J lost 5, with 16 bases in between. The germline gives CDR1 DFQATT, CDR2 SNEGSKA (reference sequence). The CDR3 is made up of 14 amino acids. CDR3 DNA: TGCAGTGCTAGTGTAGGGGGGGGAGTTGAGACCCAGTACTTC. Translation gives CSASVGGGVETQYF.

V and J are TRBV7-3 and TRBJ1-4; D call uncertain. CDR1 and CDR2 (germline): SGHTA, FQGTGA. The CDR3 runs to 13 residues. V was pared by 5 bases and J by 6 bases, with 10 bases between. This CDR3 is CASSPGPDEKLFF. CDR3 in DNA: TGTGCCAGCAGCCCTGGGCCGGATGAAAAACTGTTTTTT.